This record concerns one T cell receptor beta chain sequence. This entry is derived from a study of CD8 T cells in Susac syndrome. Germline CDR1 SGDLS, CDR2 YYNGEE. This CDR3 contains 13 residues. The V gene lost 0 bases and the J gene lost 3 bases, with 6 bases spanning the gap. Sequencing of TCR beta was performed on blood CD8+ and CD4+ T cells. As controls, healthy donors matched for age and sex were used. In contrast to the negatively isolated CD8+ and CD4+ T cells, TEMRA cells were FACS-enriched. Random-hexamer reverse transcription was applied to roughly 0.5 to 1 ug RNA. The amplification used immunoSEQ multiplex PCR on TCR beta CDR3; it spanned 54 Vbeta and 13 Jbeta. One entry per CDR3 protein results from TCRdb running MiXCR on the immunoSEQ multiplex PCR reads. The sample has about 69,000 distinct CDR3 sequences; 85% to 95% are singletons.

This chain joins TRBV9 and TRBJ1-1; D remains unclear. The sequencing input was CD8+ T cells from PBMCs. The clonotype originates from a human donor in good health. The CDR3 nucleotides are TGTGCCAGCAGCGTAGGGGAATACACTGAAGCTTTCTTT. It encodes CASSVGEYTEAFF. Using reference TRBV9 and TRBJ1-1 for the parts outside the CDR3, the full variable domain is DSGVTQTPKHLITATGQRVTLRCSPRSGDLSVYWYQQSLDQGLQFLIQYYNGEERAKGNILERFSAQQFPDLHSELNLSSLELGDSALYFCASSVGEYTEAFFGQGTRLTVV.